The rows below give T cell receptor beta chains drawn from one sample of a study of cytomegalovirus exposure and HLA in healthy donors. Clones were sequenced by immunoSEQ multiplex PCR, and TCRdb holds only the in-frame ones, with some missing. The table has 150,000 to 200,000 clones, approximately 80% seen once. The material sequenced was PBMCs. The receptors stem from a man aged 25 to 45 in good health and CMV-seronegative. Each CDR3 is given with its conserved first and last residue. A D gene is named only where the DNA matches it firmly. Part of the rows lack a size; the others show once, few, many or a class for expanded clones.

cdr3_nt: TGTGCCAGCAGAATAAAGGTCAGGGAAAAGTGGACCGGGGAGCTGTTTTTT; cdr3_aa: CASRIKVREKWTGELFF; v_call: TRBV6-4; d_call: NA; clone_size: NA; j_call: TRBJ2-2
cdr3_nt: TGCGCCAGCAGCTTGGACAGGGGGCAGTACACTGAAGCTTTCTTT; cdr3_aa: CASSLDRGQYTEAFF; v_call: TRBV5-1; d_call: TRBD1; clone_size: NA; j_call: TRBJ1-1
cdr3_nt: TGTGCCAGTCACACAGACTCTGGAAACACCATATATTTT; cdr3_aa: CASHTDSGNTIYF; v_call: TRBV28; d_call: NA; clone_size: NA; j_call: TRBJ1-3
cdr3_nt: TGTGCCAGCAGTTTTTGGGACAGGGCCTTTGGCTACACCTTC; cdr3_aa: CASSFWDRAFGYTF; v_call: TRBV27; d_call: TRBD1; clone_size: NA; j_call: TRBJ1-2
cdr3_nt: TGTGCCATCAGTGACCTTTGGACAGGGACCAATGAAAAACTGTTTTTT; cdr3_aa: CAISDLWTGTNEKLFF; v_call: TRBV10-3; d_call: TRBD1; clone_size: few; j_call: TRBJ1-4
cdr3_nt: TGTGCCAGCAGCTTTGAGGAGGGGCAGACCACCGGGGAGCTGTTTTTT; cdr3_aa: CASSFEEGQTTGELFF; v_call: TRBV11-2; d_call: NA; clone_size: once; j_call: TRBJ2-2
cdr3_nt: TGTGCCAGCAGTGTAGGGGCATCCTGGGGAGAGCAGTACTTC; cdr3_aa: CASSVGASWGEQYF; v_call: TRBV6-5; d_call: NA; clone_size: few; j_call: TRBJ2-7
cdr3_nt: TGTTCCAGCAGCTTAGGCGGGAACTCCTACGAGCAGTACTTC; cdr3_aa: CSSSLGGNSYEQYF; v_call: TRBV7-9; d_call: NA; clone_size: NA; j_call: TRBJ2-7
cdr3_nt: TGCGCCAGCAGCTTGGCTAACACCGGGGAGCTGTTTTTT; cdr3_aa: CASSLANTGELFF; v_call: TRBV5-1; d_call: NA; clone_size: NA; j_call: TRBJ2-2
cdr3_nt: TGCGCCAGCAGCTTGGACGGACAGGGGGCGCGGTACGAGCAGTACTTC; cdr3_aa: CASSLDGQGARYEQYF; v_call: TRBV5-1; d_call: TRBD1; clone_size: NA; j_call: TRBJ2-7
cdr3_nt: TGTGCCTGGAGGAATACTAGGAGCACCGGGGAGCTGTTTTTT; cdr3_aa: CAWRNTRSTGELFF; v_call: TRBV30; d_call: NA; clone_size: NA; j_call: TRBJ2-2
cdr3_nt: TGTGCCAGCAGTTTAATGACTCGGAGGCAGCCCCAGCATTTT; cdr3_aa: CASSLMTRRQPQHF; v_call: TRBV28; d_call: NA; clone_size: NA; j_call: TRBJ1-5
cdr3_nt: TGTGCCAGCAGCCTTCTACAAGGGACAGGTCGAAATACGCAGTATTTT; cdr3_aa: CASSLLQGTGRNTQYF; v_call: TRBV11-2; d_call: TRBD1; clone_size: NA; j_call: TRBJ2-3
cdr3_nt: TGTGCCAGCAGTTACTCGCAGGGAGGATATAATTCGCCCCTCCACTTT; cdr3_aa: CASSYSQGGYNSPLHF; v_call: TRBV6-6; d_call: NA; clone_size: NA; j_call: TRBJ1-6
cdr3_nt: TGTGCCAGCAGCCGCTCGGGACTAGCGGTCAATACGCAGTATTTT; cdr3_aa: CASSRSGLAVNTQYF; v_call: TRBV7-3; d_call: TRBD2; clone_size: few; j_call: TRBJ2-3
cdr3_nt: TGTGCCTGGAGCGAGGACGGGAGTGAAGCTTTCTTT; cdr3_aa: CAWSEDGSEAFF; v_call: TRBV30; d_call: NA; clone_size: NA; j_call: TRBJ1-1
cdr3_nt: TGTGCCAGCAATTTAATTAGACAGGGACCCGATCCCCTCCACTTT; cdr3_aa: CASNLIRQGPDPLHF; v_call: TRBV2; d_call: TRBD1; clone_size: NA; j_call: TRBJ1-6
cdr3_nt: TGCGCCAGCAGTGAGTCGGGGCAGGGGGCGGGAGAGCAGTACTTC; cdr3_aa: CASSESGQGAGEQYF; v_call: TRBV10-1; d_call: TRBD1; clone_size: NA; j_call: TRBJ2-7
cdr3_nt: TGTGCCAGCAGTCGACAGGATAGAAGTTCACCCCTCCACTTT; cdr3_aa: CASSRQDRSSPLHF; v_call: TRBV11-1; d_call: NA; clone_size: NA; j_call: TRBJ1-6
cdr3_nt: TGTGCCAGCAGACTAGCGGGGGCTTACTACGAGCAGTACTTC; cdr3_aa: CASRLAGAYYEQYF; v_call: TRBV27; d_call: TRBD2; clone_size: NA; j_call: TRBJ2-7
cdr3_nt: TGTGCCAGCAGCTCGGACGGACTCTCGGCAGATACGCAGTATTTT; cdr3_aa: CASSSDGLSADTQYF; v_call: TRBV5-4; d_call: NA; clone_size: NA; j_call: TRBJ2-3
cdr3_nt: TGTGCCAGCAGAGGACAGGGGGCCGGACAGCCCCAGCATTTT; cdr3_aa: CASRGQGAGQPQHF; v_call: TRBV28; d_call: TRBD1; clone_size: NA; j_call: TRBJ1-5
cdr3_nt: TGCGCCAGCAGCAGCATCTACGACGAGCAGTACTTC; cdr3_aa: CASSSIYDEQYF; v_call: TRBV5-1; d_call: NA; clone_size: NA; j_call: TRBJ2-7
cdr3_nt: TGTGCCAGCAGTTGGGACTTCCCGAACACTGAAGCTTTCTTT; cdr3_aa: CASSWDFPNTEAFF; v_call: TRBV6-1; d_call: NA; clone_size: NA; j_call: TRBJ1-1
cdr3_nt: TGTGCCAGCAGCAGGGACAGGAATTCACCCCTCCACTTT; cdr3_aa: CASSRDRNSPLHF; v_call: TRBV7-3; d_call: TRBD1; clone_size: NA; j_call: TRBJ1-6
cdr3_nt: TGTGCCAGCAGTTTTGACAGGGACGGGACCCAGTACTTC; cdr3_aa: CASSFDRDGTQYF; v_call: TRBV7-8; d_call: TRBD1; clone_size: NA; j_call: TRBJ2-5
cdr3_nt: TGTGCCAGCTCACTCAGGCCAGATCCTAGCGGAAACAATGAGCAGTTCTTC; cdr3_aa: CASSLRPDPSGNNEQFF; v_call: TRBV18; d_call: TRBD2; clone_size: NA; j_call: TRBJ2-1
cdr3_nt: TGTGCCTGGAGTCTGTCTGAGTATAATTCACCCCTCCACTTT; cdr3_aa: CAWSLSEYNSPLHF; v_call: TRBV30; d_call: NA; clone_size: NA; j_call: TRBJ1-6
cdr3_nt: TGCGCCAGCAGTGCGACTAGCGGGAGCTCTGGGGCCAACGTCCTGACTTTC; cdr3_aa: CASSATSGSSGANVLTF; v_call: TRBV10-2; d_call: TRBD2; clone_size: NA; j_call: TRBJ2-6